The rows below give T cell receptor beta chains drawn from one sample of a study of beta chain features in type 1 diabetes. Generated by immunoSEQ multiplex PCR, the TCRdb table keeps only in-frame clones and is missing some. The sample includes 350,000 or so clones, about 20% seen only once; the top ten take 0.044%. The sequencing input was naive CD4+ T cells from blood. These receptors came from a young woman in good health. The CDR3 runs from the conserved cysteine through the conserved F or W. Fields, in order: V gene, D gene, clone size, J gene, CDR3 protein, CDR3 DNA. The D gene is left open where the match is weak. Only part of the rows carry a size: once, few, many, or a class if the clone is expanded.

TRBV7-2	NA	few	TRBJ2-1	CASSAESGQFF	TGTGCCAGCAGCGCTGAGAGTGGGCAGTTCTTC
TRBV7-3	TRBD2	few	TRBJ2-1	CASSSGLAGYNEQFF	TGTGCCAGCAGCTCCGGACTAGCGGGGTACAATGAGCAGTTCTTC
TRBV5-1	NA	NA	TRBJ1-6	CASSLAGLSPLHF	TGCGCCAGCAGCTTGGCGGGGTTGTCACCCCTCCACTTT
TRBV29-1	NA	few	TRBJ2-2	CSVAKPNTGELFF	TGCAGCGTTGCTAAGCCGAACACCGGGGAGCTGTTTTTT
TRBV7-9	TRBD2	NA	TRBJ2-3	CASRREGTDTQYF	TGTGCCAGCAGGCGGGAGGGAACAGATACGCAGTATTTT
TRBV29-1	TRBD1	few	TRBJ1-1	CSAPGQGETEAFF	TGCAGCGCCCCGGGACAGGGGGAAACTGAAGCTTTCTTT
TRBV7-2	TRBD1	few	TRBJ2-2	CASSPTGGFGTGELFF	TGTGCCAGCAGCCCAACAGGGGGCTTTGGCACCGGGGAGCTGTTTTTT
TRBV7-2	NA	NA	TRBJ1-5	CASSLQVSNQPQHF	TGTGCCAGCAGCTTACAGGTGTCCAATCAGCCCCAGCATTTT
TRBV6-1	TRBD1	NA	TRBJ1-1	CASHFDRAGTEAFF	TGTGCCAGCCACTTCGACAGGGCCGGCACTGAAGCTTTCTTT
TRBV20-1	NA	few	TRBJ1-1	CSATRGAFF	TGCAGTGCCACCCGCGGGGCTTTCTTT
TRBV7-2	TRBD1	NA	TRBJ2-4	CASSLGGGYDDKNIQYF	TGTGCCAGCAGCTTAGGAGGGGGCTATGATGACAAAAACATTCAGTACTTC